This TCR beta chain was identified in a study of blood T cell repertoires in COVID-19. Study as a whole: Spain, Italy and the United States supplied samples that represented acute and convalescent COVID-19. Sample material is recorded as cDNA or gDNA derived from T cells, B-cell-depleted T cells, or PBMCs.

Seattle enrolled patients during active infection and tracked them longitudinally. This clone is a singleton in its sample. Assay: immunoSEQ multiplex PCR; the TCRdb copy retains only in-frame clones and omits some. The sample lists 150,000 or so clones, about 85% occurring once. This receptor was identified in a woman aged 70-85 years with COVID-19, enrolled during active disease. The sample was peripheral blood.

The CDR3 region is CASSLRQLSESTEAFF. Written as DNA, the CDR3 is TGCGCCAGCAGCTTGAGACAGCTAAGTGAGTCCACTGAAGCTTTCTTT. The chain joins TRBV5-1 to TRBJ1-1; D possibly corresponds to TRBD1 (5 bases). The CDR3 consists of 16 residues. Germline values: CDR1 SGHRS, CDR2 YFSETQ. Deletions cut 1 base from V and 4 bases from J, with 17 bases between.